Listed below are T cell receptor beta chains from one sample, sequenced in a study of T cell repertoires in cytomegalovirus infection. Via MiXCR, TCRdb re-called the reads, giving one row per CDR3 protein. The sample includes 350,000 to 500,000 distinct CDR3 sequences, approximately 30% of them seen just once. The sequenced sample was PBMCs. The receptors shown here come from a human donor in good health (CMV status not recorded). Some clones in this sample may be carry-over from other donors' samples. Each CDR3 is given without its conserved first and last residue.

V: TRBV20-1; J: TRBJ2-1; CDR3: SAPTGLAGEVSYNEQF
V: TRBV12-3/TRBV12-4; J: TRBJ2-1; CDR3: ASSFFSRSNDNEPF
V: TRBV28; J: TRBJ2-7; CDR3: ASRVQGAFEQY
V: TRBV28; J: TRBJ1-2; CDR3: ASSLGRENYGYT
V: TRBV10-3; J: TRBJ2-1; CDR3: AITKNPGQASYSYNEQF
V: TRBV6-5; J: TRBJ1-1; CDR3: ASPTDRAPMNTEAF
V: TRBV6-8; J: TRBJ2-1; CDR3: ASSYYLLQGRNEKF
V: TRBV28; J: TRBJ2-1; CDR3: ASSPNPGTAAYNEQF
V: TRBV5-1; J: TRBJ1-2; CDR3: ASSLGGTDYGYT
V: TRBV7-2; J: TRBJ1-2; CDR3: ASGQGYGYT
V: TRBV20-1; J: TRBJ1-1; CDR3: SASDREAF
V: TRBV7-9; J: TRBJ2-7; CDR3: ASSLVAGTPPYEQY
V: TRBV7-2; J: TRBJ1-3; CDR3: ASSLRTAGNTIY
V: TRBV7-2; J: TRBJ1-1; CDR3: ASSLGGENTEAF
V: TRBV7-2; J: TRBJ1-2; CDR3: ASSLAGGRGYT
V: TRBV7-2; J: TRBJ2-7; CDR3: ASSLAASSAEQY
V: TRBV7-2; J: TRBJ2-7; CDR3: ASSRTGYEQY
V: TRBV12-3/TRBV12-4; J: TRBJ2-7; CDR3: ASSLFRDSYEQY
V: TRBV11-2; J: TRBJ1-2; CDR3: ASRETEHDYT
V: TRBV5-4; J: TRBJ2-1; CDR3: ASSLVGQGANEQF
V: TRBV7-8; J: TRBJ2-5; CDR3: ASSLGGGGHQETQY
V: TRBV7-2; J: TRBJ1-2; CDR3: ASPTETLYGYT
V: TRBV7-9; J: TRBJ2-4; CDR3: ASSPDEKTSGLNIQY
V: TRBV6-1; J: TRBJ1-1; CDR3: ASNRDRDTEAF
V: TRBV20-1; J: TRBJ2-3; CDR3: SARRGPSTDTQY